This record looks at one TCR beta chain sequence and its context. This clone's antigen is unknown. Base qualities are not provided; no much larger clone lies one nucleotide away. Whole blood was collected in K2EDTA tubes by collaborating institutions according to the institutions' own protocols. For TCRbeta analysis, collaborators shipped samples in one of three forms: frozen whole blood, isolated PBMCs, or DNA extracted from either of those sample types. Measured from the cysteine to the phenylalanine, the CDR3 is 13 residues long. The sequence is cut down to CDR3 DNA, 39 bases in frame from base 1. Deletion took 6 bases off V and 5 bases off J, with a span of 12 bases between the germline ends. From the germline V gene (reference sequence), CDR1 is SGHKS and CDR2 is YYEKEE. The sample belongs to a study of blood T cell repertoires in COVID-19 (dated by TCRdb to the early 2020s). About the investigation overall: The collaborator samples originated in the United States, Italy and Spain and spanned the acute and convalescent phases of COVID-19. The prospective study material was composed of cDNA or gDNA derived from T cells, B-cell-depleted T cells, or PBMCs. Subjects who had been exposed to COVID-19, were actively infected with it, or had recovered from it provided the deeply sampled blood TCRbeta repertoires that made up the dataset. The repertoires were released in a freely available public database intended as a resource for research on the immune response to SARS-CoV-2. Samples were obtained from the ongoing ImmuneRACE study (first 160 participants) and from over a thousand subjects provided by 6 global collaborators. The sample metadata nearly always contained a de-identified subject ID, COVID-19 status, age in years and sex. Where available, HLA class I and class II types were taken from metadata supplied by the sample provider and were not determined by assay-based typing. Overall study results and their limits: The quantity of clinical and demographic metadata differed by source and by participant and was supplied without curation.

TCRbeta CDR3 regions were amplified from genomic DNA by means of the immunoSEQ Assay, a bias-controlled multiplex PCR. Regarding the original processing steps: The number of nucleated cells in each sample was estimated from the amplification of reference gene primers within the assay. To quantify the absolute abundance of each unique TCRbeta CDR3 rearrangement, sequence reads were collapsed and filtered. For each sample, productive Simpson clonality was calculated as the square root of Simpson's diversity index across productive rearrangements. The table comes from immuneACCESS by way of TCRdb, which keeps in-frame sequences with V and J called. Part of the clones is missing from these tables; in studies checked, under half for an unresolved V gene and the rest for unknown reasons. The V and J calls and clone size come from that table; D and trimming were worked out from the DNA. The sample data list just under 85,000 clones, and around 83% of these were observed just once. More than 15% of the sample is taken by the ten largest.

The chain joins TRBV5-5 to TRBJ1-3, with an unclear D gene assignment. Sequenced material: peripheral blood. This receptor was identified in a woman in her sixties with acute or convalescent COVID-19. The nucleotide sequence is TGTGCCAGCACCCCCCCGGGGAGAAACACCATATATTTT. It specifies CASTPPGRNTIYF. Outside the CDR3, residues come from the reference TRBV5-5 and TRBJ1-3 proteins, so the full variable domain is: DAGVTQSPTHLIKTRGQQVTLRCSPISGHKSVSWYQQVLGQGPQFIFQYYEKEERGRGNFPDRFSARQFPNYSSELNVNALLLGDSALYLCASTPPGRNTIYFGEGSWLTVV.